The 20 T cell receptor beta chains reported below all come from one sample, sequenced in a study of shared clonotypes between healthy human individuals. The table came from immunoSEQ multiplex PCR; TCRdb's copy has only in-frame clones and leaves some out. The data show approximately 2.5 million clones, with just over 90% seen just once and roughly 0.13% held by the top ten. Sequencing was performed on naive CD4+ T cells sorted from blood. Stated subset: CD45RA+ positively selected. The receptor source for this set is a man younger than 35 in good health.

On this clone itself: In the same sample, other DNA sequences code for this CDR3. The chain recombines TRBV6-6 with TRBJ1-1, with 8 nucleotides matching TRBD1. V trimming: 5 bases; J trimming: 0 bases; junction bases outside the gene matches: 2. Per germline, CDR1 MNHNY and CDR2 SVGAGI (reference sequence). The CDR3 runs 14 residues. CDR3 bases: TGTGCCAGCAGTCGACAGGGGATGAACACTGAAGCTTTCTTT. The encoded protein is CASSRQGMNTEAFF.

The chain couples TRBV7-8 to TRBJ1-1; the D is unclear. The CDR3 contains 16 residues. The germline gives CDR1 SGHVS, CDR2 FQNEAQ. Trimming stripped 7 bases from V and 3 bases from J, with 21 bases between. DNA for the CDR3: TGTGCCAGCATTGGAACAGTCGGGAAAGGAGACACTGAAGCTTTCTTT. Encoded protein: CASIGTVGKGDTEAFF. Full variable domain (missing parts from reference TRBV7-8 and TRBJ1-1): GAGVSQSPRYKVAKRGQDVALRCDPISGHVSLFWYQQALGQGPEFLTYFQNEAQLDKSGLPSDRFFAERPEGSVSTLKIQRTQQEDSAVYLCASIGTVGKGDTEAFFGQGTRLTVV.

This clone was detected once. This chain links TRBV28 with TRBJ1-5, with a weak D call TRBD1 (6 bases). V was shortened by 3 bases and J by 5 bases, with 17 bases between the two germline ends. CDR1 and CDR2 from the germline V gene are MDHEN and SYDVKM. The CDR3 covers 16 residues. The CDR3 sequence is CASSFAPGGMDQPQHF. In DNA, the CDR3 is TGTGCCAGCAGTTTCGCTCCGGGGGGCATGGATCAGCCCCAGCATTTT.

As for this clone: This sample also contains other DNA sequences that code for the same CDR3. The chain links TRBV7-2 to TRBJ2-5; no clear D gene. Germline CDR1 SGHTA, CDR2 FQGNSA. The ends were cut back, 5 bases at V and 5 bases at J, with 6 bases in the middle. CDR3 length equals 11 residues. The CDR3 protein is CASSPKETQYF. The CDR3 nucleotides read TGTGCCAGCAGCCCAAAGGAGACCCAGTACTTC.

V usage is TRBV5-1 and J usage is TRBJ2-1, with D unresolved. The CDR3 spans 15 residues. The V and J ends lost 6 bases and 1 base respectively, with 14 bases between them. Looked up from germline, CDR1 is SGHRS and CDR2 is YFSETQ. CDR3 amino acids: CASMEGPGSYNEQFF. DNA for the CDR3: TGCGCCAGCATGGAAGGACCCGGGTCCTACAATGAGCAGTTCTTC.

The rearrangement uses TRBV18 and TRBJ2-7, with D tentatively TRBD1 or TRBD2 (5 bases each). Germline V CDR1 and CDR2: KGHSH, LQKENI. The CDR3 length is 15 residues. V lost 3 bases, J lost 3 bases, and 15 bases lay in between. For the CDR3, the DNA is TGTGCCAGCTCACCCCAGACGGGGCCCCTCTACGAGCAGTACTTC. Translated: CASSPQTGPLYEQYF.

CDR3 sequence: CASSEGTGSGEQFF. CDR3 nucleotides: TGTGCCAGCAGTGAGGGGACAGGGTCAGGTGAGCAGTTCTTC. The chain links TRBV6-1 to TRBJ2-1; TRBD1 matches at 9 bases. The junction had 6 bases not matched to a gene; V was cut back by 3 bases and J by 9 bases. The length of the CDR3 is 14 residues. CDR1 and CDR2 from the germline V gene are MNHNS and SASEGT.

The chain has TRBV5-1 and TRBJ1-6, with a tentative D call TRBD1 (6 bases). V was trimmed by 0 bases and J by 8 bases, leaving 18 bases between them. CDR1 and CDR2 from the germline V gene are SGHRS and YFSETQ. There are 17 residues in the CDR3. The CDR3 DNA reads as TGCGCCAGCAGCTTGGAGGGGCCACAGGGATTCTATTCACCCCTCCACTTT. Residues: CASSLEGPQGFYSPLHF.

The rearrangement joins TRBV5-1 to TRBJ2-1; D gene unclear. The CDR3 spans 12 residues. Germline CDR1 is SGHRS and CDR2 is YFSETQ. Trimming left V 4 bases short and J 5 bases short, with 7 bases between. CDR3 sequence: CASSRENNEQFF. The CDR3, as DNA: TGCGCCAGCAGCAGGGAAAACAATGAGCAGTTCTTC.

In DNA, the CDR3 is TGTGCCAGCAGCTTAGAGCGGGGGGTGCCCTACGAGCAGTACTTC. It codes for CASSLERGVPYEQYF. The chain carries TRBV7-3 and TRBJ2-7; TRBD2 matches at 9 bases. V gave up 2 bases and J gave up 2 bases; unmatched junction bases: 4. The CDR3 totals 15 residues. In germline, CDR1 is SGHTA, CDR2 FQGTGA. Full variable domain (outside the CDR3, taken from reference TRBV7-3 and TRBJ2-7): GAGVSQTPSNKVTEKGKYVELRCDPISGHTALYWYRQSLGQGPEFLIYFQGTGAADDSGLPNDRFFAVRPEGSVSTLKIQRTERGDSAVYLCASSLERGVPYEQYFGPGTRLTVT.

In the case of this clone: Other nucleotide sequences from this sample produce the same CDR3. The gene calls are TRBV29-1 and TRBJ2-2; possible D gene TRBD1, 6 bases. The CDR3 runs 13 residues. The V and J ends lost 1 base and 5 bases respectively, with 8 bases between them. In germline, CDR1 is SQVTM, CDR2 ANQGSEA. CDR3 loop: CSVEGRGTGELFF. CDR3 nucleotide sequence: TGCAGCGTTGAAGGCAGGGGTACCGGGGAGCTGTTTTTT.

The CDR3 region is CASSVLRTGGTYGYTF. The CDR3 region has the DNA TGTGCCAGCAGTGTTCTCCGGACAGGGGGTACTTATGGCTACACCTTC. The chain has TRBV6-1 and TRBJ1-2; 10 bases fit TRBD1. V shed 4 bases, J shed 5 bases, and the junction held 10 bases outside the gene matches. There are 16 residues in the CDR3. Germline CDR1 is MNHNS and CDR2 is SASEGT.

Note on this clone: The junction and the germline gene differ at one end; a read error may be behind it. This rearrangement joins TRBV19 to TRBJ1-2; D is ambiguous. Germline CDR1 reads LNHDA; CDR2 reads SQIVND (reference sequence). The CDR3 runs to 12 residues. This CDR3 is CASSIYPPPKNF. The CDR3 DNA reads as TGTGCCAGTAGTATATACCCACCTCCCAAGAACTTC.

This chain uses TRBV5-1 with TRBJ2-5; TRBD1 is a possible D gene (6 bases). CDR1 is SGHRS and CDR2 is YFSETQ in the germline V gene. The V end lost 4 bases, the J end lost 6 bases, and 13 bases lay between the germline ends. CDR3 length equals 13 residues. CDR3 amino acids: CASSATGKQTQYF. In DNA form, the CDR3 reads TGCGCCAGCAGCGCCACAGGGAAACAGACCCAGTACTTC.

The chain couples TRBV5-1 to TRBJ1-4; D may be TRBD1 (6 bases). The CDR3 length is 15 residues. Germline assignment: CDR1 SGHRS and CDR2 YFSETQ. Trimming removed 4 bases from V and 1 base from J, with 11 bases in between. The CDR3 loop reads CASSDSGVTNEKLFF. CDR3 bases: TGCGCCAGCAGCGACTCAGGGGTAACTAATGAAAAACTGTTTTTT. The full variable domain, completed using reference TRBV5-1 and TRBJ1-4, is KAGVTQTPRYLIKTRGQQVTLSCSPISGHRSVSWYQQTPGQGLQFLFEYFSETQRNKGNFPGRFSGRQFSNSRSEMNVSTLELGDSALYLCASSDSGVTNEKLFFGSGTQLSVL.

The chain couples TRBV7-8 to TRBJ1-4, with D unclear. Germline loops: CDR1 SGHVS, CDR2 FQNEAQ. Trimming pared 5 bases from V and 3 bases from J, leaving 7 bases between. This CDR3 is 13 amino acids long. DNA for the CDR3: TGTGCCAGCAGCACCTCTTCTAATGAAAAACTGTTTTTT. Translated: CASSTSSNEKLFF.

A word on this clone: Other DNA sequences in the same sample also yield this CDR3. The V call is TRBV15, the J call TRBJ2-7; D call uncertain. The germline V gene encodes CDR1 LNHNV and CDR2 YYDKDF (reference sequence). V shed 3 bases and J shed 0 bases, with 6 bases lying between them. The CDR3 is 13 amino acids. CDR3 amino acids: CATSRDPSYEQYF. The CDR3 nucleotides are TGTGCCACCAGCAGGGATCCCTCCTACGAGCAGTACTTC. Full variable domain (missing parts from reference TRBV15 and TRBJ2-7): DAMVIQNPRYQVTQFGKPVTLSCSQTLNHNVMYWYQQKSSQAPKLLFHYYDKDFNNEADTPDNFQSRRPNTSFCFLDIRSPGLGDTAMYLCATSRDPSYEQYFGPGTRLTVT.

In this sample, this clone turned up a few times. The identical CDR3 is also encoded by other nucleotide sequences in the sample. This chain uses TRBV5-1 with TRBJ2-1, with D possibly being TRBD1 or TRBD2 (6 bases each). V shed 0 bases and J shed 1 base, with 8 bases lying between them. The germline V gene has CDR1 SGHRS and CDR2 YFSETQ. This CDR3 is built from 15 residues. The CDR3, as DNA: TGCGCCAGCAGCTTGGAGGGGGGTTCCTACAATGAGCAGTTCTTC. The encoded protein is CASSLEGGSYNEQFF.

This rearrangement joins TRBV10-3 to TRBJ1-4; 8 nucleotides align to TRBD1. The J segment lost 2 bases and the V segment lost 6 bases, leaving 2 bases of the junction unmatched. The germline CDR1 and CDR2 sequences are ENHRY and SYGVKD. The CDR3 consists of 14 residues. The CDR3 loop is CAISQGATNEKLFF. The CDR3, as DNA: TGTGCCATCAGCCAGGGGGCGACTAATGAAAAACTGTTTTTT.

In regard to this clone: Other DNA sequences in the sample encode the same CDR3. The rearrangement links TRBV10-1 to TRBJ2-2, with D perhaps TRBD2 (7 bases). The CDR3 covers 15 residues. Germline CDR1 is WNHNN and CDR2 is SYGVQD (reference sequence). Between the trimmed V and J ends, which lost 9 bases and 0 bases, there was a span of 14 bases. CDR3 loop: CASSRGGANTGELFF. CDR3 DNA: TGCGCCAGTTCGAGGGGGGGCGCGAACACCGGGGAGCTGTTTTTT.